This TCR beta chain was documented in a study of molecular identifiers for immune sequencing clone quantification. Study context: Five aliquots were made in replicates from the RNA of approximately 20,000 or 98,000 naive CD8 cells, and four were sequenced.

The ends lost 5 bases at V and 4 bases at J; junction bases unmatched: 8. This CDR3 is built from 15 residues. Germline loops: CDR1 MNHEY, CDR2 SVGAGI. Previously described methods and listed TCR primers were used for bulk TCR libraries. TCRdb redid the calling of the PCR reads with MiXCR, one entry per CDR3 protein. The repertoire has about 97,000 distinct CDR3 sequences, around 30% of them found once; the top ten carry less than 10%. It was from roughly 20,000 to 1,000,000 sorted cells, with 10%, 30% or 50% RNA, that naive CD8 libraries came. The authors sorted naive CD8 T cells as CD8+CD4-CCR7+CD45RA+. This clonotype came up a few times.

This sequence joins TRBV6-5 and TRBJ2-3; the match to TRBD2 covers 8 bases. The sample taken for sequencing was naive CD8+ T cells from blood, with Jurkat cell RNA spiked in. Described subset: FACS-sorted CD8+CD4-CCR7+CD45RA+ naive T cells. This TCR was recovered from a human donor in good health. Some libraries in this study had Jurkat cell RNA spiked in. CDR3 sequence: CASSGPGGTSDTQYF. CDR3 coding DNA: TGTGCCAGCAGTGGCCCGGGGGGGACCTCAGATACGCAGTATTTT.